Listed below are T cell receptor beta chains from one sample, sequenced in a study of Ad26.COV2.S vaccination and SARS-CoV-2 variants. Produced via immunoSEQ multiplex PCR; TCRdb's table is partial and in-frame only. The repertoire holds hundreds of thousands of clones, with roughly 91% as singletons. Sequencing used peripheral blood, obtained in a trial of Ad26.COV2.S vaccine versus placebo. The receptors derive from a person aged 18-60 years who received the Ad26.COV2.S COVID-19 vaccine or a placebo. Both conserved end residues are part of each CDR3. A D gene is named only where the DNA matches it firmly. Size tells how often a clone was seen (once, few, many) or the class of an expanded clone, and some rows leave it out.

clone_size: .; j_call: TRBJ2-7; d_call: .; v_call: TRBV28; cdr3_nt: TGTGCCAGCAGTTCCTCCCTTCGCTCCTACGAGCAGTACTTC; cdr3_aa: CASSSSLRSYEQYF
clone_size: .; j_call: TRBJ2-4; d_call: .; v_call: TRBV2; cdr3_nt: TGTGCCAGCAGTGAAGATGTGACGGGGTTCAGGGTCAAAAACATTCAGTACTTC; cdr3_aa: CASSEDVTGFRVKNIQYF
clone_size: .; j_call: TRBJ1-2; d_call: .; v_call: TRBV2; cdr3_nt: TGTGCCAGCACTCCCCGGGGGTACGACTATGGCTACACCTTC; cdr3_aa: CASTPRGYDYGYTF
clone_size: .; j_call: TRBJ1-5; d_call: .; v_call: TRBV18; cdr3_nt: TGTGCCAGCTCAGCGAACAGGGACAATCAGCCCCAGCATTTT; cdr3_aa: CASSANRDNQPQHF
clone_size: .; j_call: TRBJ2-2; d_call: .; v_call: TRBV11-2; cdr3_nt: TGTGCCAGCAGCTTAGCGGACGGAAAGGTCGGGGAGCTGTTTTTT; cdr3_aa: CASSLADGKVGELFF
clone_size: .; j_call: TRBJ1-2; d_call: .; v_call: TRBV5-1; cdr3_nt: TGCGCCAGCAGCTTACGGGGCGAGTGGGACTATGGCTACACCTTC; cdr3_aa: CASSLRGEWDYGYTF
clone_size: few; j_call: TRBJ2-5; d_call: TRBD2; v_call: TRBV9; cdr3_nt: TGTGCCAGCAGCGTAGGCGGACTAGAGGGCGAGACCCAGTACTTC; cdr3_aa: CASSVGGLEGETQYF
clone_size: .; j_call: TRBJ2-1; d_call: .; v_call: TRBV9; cdr3_nt: TGTGCCAGCAGCGTCGAATTGGACAATGAGCAGTTCTTC; cdr3_aa: CASSVELDNEQFF
clone_size: .; j_call: TRBJ1-1; d_call: .; v_call: TRBV7-9; cdr3_nt: TGTGCCAGCAGCCGACAGGCTTTGAACACTGAAGCTTTCTTT; cdr3_aa: CASSRQALNTEAFF
clone_size: once; j_call: TRBJ2-7; d_call: TRBD2; v_call: TRBV28; cdr3_nt: TGTGCCAGCGGTTTAAGAATAGCGGGGGGTCGATCCTACGAGCAGTACTTC; cdr3_aa: CASGLRIAGGRSYEQYF
clone_size: .; j_call: TRBJ1-1; d_call: .; v_call: TRBV15; cdr3_nt: TGTGCCACCAGCAGAGATTTGCTGAACACTGAAGCTTTCTTT; cdr3_aa: CATSRDLLNTEAFF
clone_size: once; j_call: TRBJ1-5; d_call: .; v_call: TRBV6-6; cdr3_nt: TGTGCCACTACCGACAGCAATCAGCCCCAGCATTTT; cdr3_aa: CATTDSNQPQHF
clone_size: .; j_call: TRBJ2-7; d_call: TRBD1; v_call: TRBV5-1; cdr3_nt: TGCGCCAGCAGCTTGGGTTCGGGACAGGGGCCGGGTGAGCAGTACTTC; cdr3_aa: CASSLGSGQGPGEQYF
clone_size: .; j_call: TRBJ2-7; d_call: .; v_call: TRBV7-8; cdr3_nt: TGTGCCAGCAGCTTCAGCTCCAGGGGCGAGCAGTACTTC; cdr3_aa: CASSFSSRGEQYF
clone_size: .; j_call: TRBJ1-2; d_call: TRBD1; v_call: TRBV28; cdr3_nt: TGTGCCAGCAGTTTAGGACAGGGGGTCTATGGCTACACCTTC; cdr3_aa: CASSLGQGVYGYTF
clone_size: .; j_call: TRBJ2-7; d_call: .; v_call: TRBV30; cdr3_nt: TGTGCCTGGTCCCTAGCGACCTACGAGCAGTACTTC; cdr3_aa: CAWSLATYEQYF
clone_size: .; j_call: TRBJ2-5; d_call: .; v_call: TRBV4-1; cdr3_nt: TGCGCCAGCAGCCAAGATTGGCAGAAAGAGACCCAGTACTTC; cdr3_aa: CASSQDWQKETQYF
clone_size: .; j_call: TRBJ2-3; d_call: TRBD2; v_call: TRBV5-4; cdr3_nt: TGTGCCAGCAGCTGGGGGCGGGGGGGCCCAGATACGCAGTATTTT; cdr3_aa: CASSWGRGGPDTQYF
clone_size: .; j_call: TRBJ2-5; d_call: TRBD2; v_call: TRBV9; cdr3_nt: TGTGCCAGCAGCCTCAAGGGACTAGCGGGCGGTCAAGAGACCCAGTACTTC; cdr3_aa: CASSLKGLAGGQETQYF
clone_size: once; j_call: TRBJ2-1; d_call: TRBD2; v_call: TRBV7-2; cdr3_nt: TGTGCCAGCAGTGAGGGACTAGCGGGGGGTAAGGCTGAGCAGTTCTTC; cdr3_aa: CASSEGLAGGKAEQFF
clone_size: .; j_call: TRBJ2-5; d_call: .; v_call: TRBV7-9; cdr3_nt: TGTGCCAGCAGCTTTTCCGTTGGGGTGGAGACCCAGTACTTC; cdr3_aa: CASSFSVGVETQYF
clone_size: .; j_call: TRBJ1-2; d_call: .; v_call: TRBV3-1/TRBV3-2; cdr3_nt: TGTGCCAGCAGCCACCGACGCTACTATGGCTACACCTTC; cdr3_aa: CASSHRRYYGYTF
clone_size: .; j_call: TRBJ1-6; d_call: TRBD1; v_call: TRBV6-5; cdr3_nt: TGTGCCAGCAGTTACGACAGGGAGGGCTCACCCCTCCACTTT; cdr3_aa: CASSYDREGSPLHF
clone_size: .; j_call: TRBJ1-1; d_call: .; v_call: TRBV30; cdr3_nt: TGTGCCTGGAGTTTTTTGCCAGGGGAGGCCCTAATGAACACTGAAGCTTTCTTT; cdr3_aa: CAWSFLPGEALMNTEAFF
clone_size: .; j_call: TRBJ1-4; d_call: .; v_call: TRBV7-9; cdr3_nt: TGTGCCAGCAGCTTAGGGGTAGGAAACGCGAATGAAAAACTGTTTTTT; cdr3_aa: CASSLGVGNANEKLFF
clone_size: .; j_call: TRBJ1-5; d_call: .; v_call: TRBV7-2; cdr3_nt: TGTGCCAGCAGCCTGTTTTCATTCAGTCAGCCCCAGCATTTT; cdr3_aa: CASSLFSFSQPQHF
clone_size: .; j_call: TRBJ2-1; d_call: .; v_call: TRBV18; cdr3_nt: TGTGCCAGCTCACCACTGAAGACCAATAGAAATGAGCAGTTCTTC; cdr3_aa: CASSPLKTNRNEQFF